The clone carrying this T cell receptor (beta chain) has at least ten counts. The target antigen is unknown. Through Arm-PCR of CDR3 regions and iRepertoire HTBI primers, TCR beta libraries were built. TCRdb re-called the multiplex PCR reads through MiXCR, storing one row per CDR3 protein. Found here are about 470,000 distinct CDR3 sequences, about a fifth of them singletons; the top ten hold roughly 7%. CDR3 length: 17 residues. V was pared by 5 bases and J by 1 base, with 10 bases of the junction left unmatched. Germline assignment: CDR1 MDHEN and CDR2 SYDVKM. This specimen comes from a study of regulatory T cells in long-lasting Graves disease. As for the study in general: Those with persistent Graves' disease had received antithyroid drugs for over 5 years with positive TSH receptor antibodies.

Study-wide findings and caveats: Persistent Graves' patients showed less TCR diversity than newly diagnosed patients showed.

Time point described: persistent/refractory GD, antithyroid drugs over 5 years with positive TRAb. PBMCs provided the RNA from which the TCR library was made. Source: peripheral blood mononuclear cells (PBMCs), taken when the disease was refractory, from a patient treated with antithyroid drugs. This chain links TRBV28 with TRBJ2-5; TRBD2 matches 10 bases. This clonotype originated in a female donor with Graves disease. DNA of the CDR3: TGTGCCAGCAGTCCGCGTGGTAGCGGGAGGCCCCAAGAGACCCAGTACTTC. It is translated as CASSPRGSGRPQETQYF.